These 27 T cell receptor beta chains originate from one sample sequenced in a study of circulating and synovial CD4+ cells in juvenile arthritis. Only in-frame clones appear in the TCRdb table, and some are missing; sequencing was by immunoSEQ multiplex PCR. This sample has 35,000 or so clones, with about 95% found just once. The sequencing sample was made of CD4+ T cells from blood. The receptors were gathered from a human donor with juvenile idiopathic arthritis.

J is TRBJ2-5 and V is TRBV18, with 8 bases aligning to TRBD1. The J call may be wrong; the DNA end is better matched by TRBJ2-7. The germline CDR1 and CDR2 sequences are KGHSH and LQKENI. This CDR3 has 15 residues. The CDR3 reads CASSPTRDRKNEQYF. In nucleotides, the CDR3 is TGTGCCAGCTCACCAACTCGGGACAGGAAAAACGAGCAGTACTTC.

This clone was counted once. DNA of the CDR3: TGTGCCAGCAGACCCGGTTTCGGACAGGTTGCCTACGAGCAGTACTTC. Protein product: CASRPGFGQVAYEQYF. The chain carries TRBV27 and TRBJ2-7, with 7 bases that match TRBD1. This CDR3 comprises 16 residues. The V and J ends lost 6 bases and 2 bases, in that order; junction bases with no gene match: 13. Germline assignment: CDR1 MNHEY and CDR2 SMNVEV (reference sequence).

The chain combines TRBV10-1 with TRBJ1-1; D is unclear. Germline CDR1 reads WNHNN; CDR2 reads SYGVQD (reference sequence). The CDR3 contains 13 residues. Between the trimmed V and J ends, which lost 5 bases and 2 bases, there was a span of 9 bases. The CDR3 DNA is TGCGCCAGCAGTCCCCGGGAAAACACTGAAGCTTTCTTT. As protein: CASSPRENTEAFF.

In this sample, this clone turned up once. The CDR3 reads CASSFTGRRYTF. For the CDR3, the DNA is TGTGCCAGCAGCTTCACAGGGCGTCGCTACACCTTC. This chain connects TRBV7-2 to TRBJ1-2, with D maybe TRBD1 (6 bases). The CDR3 covers 12 residues. The germline CDR1 and CDR2 sequences are SGHTA and FQGNSA. Trimming took 3 bases from V and 9 from J, leaving 11 bases between them.

The rearrangement joins TRBV14 to TRBJ1-1, with D maybe TRBD1 (5 bases). Germline V CDR1 and CDR2: SGHDN, FVKESK. This CDR3 region has 13 residues. V was cut by 7 bases and J by 1 base, with 10 bases left in between. The CDR3 sequence: CASTRQSNTEAFF. The CDR3 nucleotides read TGTGCCAGCACCCGACAGTCGAACACTGAAGCTTTCTTT.

The J gene is TRBJ2-1, the V gene TRBV10-2; TRBD2 agrees at 11 bases. The CDR3 has 16 residues. The junction had 5 bases not matched to a gene; V was cut back by 6 bases and J by 1 base. Looked up from germline, CDR1 is WSHSY and CDR2 is SAAADI. The CDR3 nucleotides read TGCGCCAGCAGAGCCGGGACTAGCGGTTCCTACAATGAGCAGTTCTTC. Protein product: CASRAGTSGSYNEQFF.

The gene calls are TRBV7-9 and TRBJ2-7; 7 bases line up with TRBD2. The CDR3 spans 15 residues. The V gene end was trimmed by 2 bases and the J gene end by 3 bases; junction bases not matched to a gene: 7. Germline V gene sequence: CDR1 SEHNR, CDR2 FQNEAQ (reference sequence). The CDR3 DNA reads as TGTGCCAGCAGCTTAAGGTTGGGGGGGAACTACGAGCAGTACTTC. As protein: CASSLRLGGNYEQYF.

Comments on this clone: The junction departs from germline at one end; a sequencing error may be responsible. Other DNA sequences in this sample translate to the same CDR3. This sequence joins TRBV15 and TRBJ1-1, with D perhaps matching TRBD1 (6 bases). The CDR3 has 14 residues. Germline lookup yields CDR1 LNHNV and CDR2 YYDKDF (reference sequence). CDR3 amino acids: CATSRFGQFTEAFF. The CDR3 region has the DNA TGTGCCACCAGCAGATTTGGACAGTTCACTGAAGCCTTCTTT.

The rearrangement links TRBV7-9 to TRBJ2-3; 7 bases are shared with TRBD2. The CDR3 length is 13 residues. The V segment lost 7 bases and the J segment 1 base; nucleotides outside the gene matches: 2. CDR1 and CDR2 (germline): SEHNR, FQNEAQ (reference sequence). This chain's CDR3 is CASKRGGTDTQYF. CDR3 sequence (DNA): TGTGCCAGCAAACGGGGGGGCACAGATACGCAGTATTTT.

The gene calls are TRBV9 and TRBJ2-7; 9 nucleotides agree with TRBD1. The CDR3 loop spans 14 amino acids. CDR1 is SGDLS, CDR2 YYNGEE, per germline. Germline trimming cut 4 bases from V and 7 bases from J; bases unmatched to any gene: 9. CDR3 in DNA: TGTGCCAGCAGCTCCAGGACAGGGGTAGAGGAGCAGTACTTC. It translates to CASSSRTGVEEQYF.

This clone was seen more than once but under ten times. The chain carries TRBV25-1 and TRBJ2-2, with D possibly TRBD1 on 6 matching bases. V gave up 8 bases and J gave up 0 bases, with 10 bases separating them. Germline V gives CDR1 MGHDK, CDR2 SYGVNS. This CDR3 region has 14 residues. The CDR3 loop is CASGGHANTGELFF. DNA for the CDR3: TGTGCCAGCGGGGGACATGCGAACACCGGGGAGCTGTTTTTT.

The chain carries TRBV28 and TRBJ1-5; D not certain. Germline loops: CDR1 MDHEN, CDR2 SYDVKM. Deletions cut 3 bases from V and 4 bases from J, with 7 bases between. The CDR3 contains 13 residues. In DNA, the CDR3 is TGTGCCAGCAGTTTTCCTAATAATCAGCCCCAGCATTTT. It translates to CASSFPNNQPQHF.

The J gene is TRBJ1-2, the V gene TRBV21-1; the table calls TRBD1, which could not be checked here. TRBV21-1 is assigned pseudogene status. CDR3 length: 17 amino acids. CDR3: CASSKAPGTLLNYGYTF. CDR3 bases: TGTGCCAGCAGCAAAGCTCCCGGGACACTTCTTAACTATGGCTACACCTTC.

The rearrangement joins TRBV28 to TRBJ2-5, with a weak D call TRBD1 (6 bases). Germline V gene lookup returns CDR1 MDHEN and CDR2 SYDVKM. The CDR3 has 12 amino acids. Trimming removed 8 bases from V and 7 bases from J, with 14 bases in between. CDR3 amino acids: CASGGLMGTQYF. The CDR3 nucleotides are TGTGCCAGCGGGGGCTTGATGGGGACCCAGTACTTC.

The chain is built from TRBV29-1 and TRBJ2-1; D gene uncertain. Germline CDR1 is SQVTM and CDR2 is ANQGSEA. V was trimmed by 2 bases and J by 14 bases, leaving 10 bases between them. The CDR3 has 10 amino acids. Here the CDR3 DNA reads TGCAGCGTTGAACGAGACTGCGAGTTCTTC. Translating gives CSVERDCEFF.

The V gene is TRBV7-8, the J gene TRBJ2-7; 9 bases are shared with TRBD1. Germline V gives CDR1 SGHVS, CDR2 FQNEAQ. Losses at the gene ends were 6 bases for V and 4 bases for J; bases not matched to a gene: 10. This CDR3 region has 15 residues. The CDR3 nucleotides are TGTGCCAGCAGGGCCGCCGGGACAGGGTCATACGAGCAGTACTTC. Translation gives CASRAAGTGSYEQYF.

This chain joins TRBV5-1 and TRBJ1-1, with 7 bases aligning to TRBD1. V was clipped by 3 bases and J by 0 bases; unmatched bases: 8. There are 16 residues in the CDR3. Looked up from germline, CDR1 is SGHRS and CDR2 is YFSETQ. The CDR3 region has the DNA TGCGCCAGCAGCTGGACAGGAGAAAACATGAACACTGAAGCTTTCTTT. This codes for CASSWTGENMNTEAFF.

The genes are TRBV5-6 and TRBJ2-1; 16 nucleotides line up with TRBD2. The CDR3 sequence is 18 residues long. J was trimmed by 5 bases and V by 4 bases; bases with no gene match: 9. CDR1 and CDR2 from the germline V gene are SGHDT and YYEEEE. CDR3 loop: CASSRIPGLAGGDNEQFF. CDR3 bases: TGTGCCAGCAGCCGAATACCGGGACTAGCGGGGGGGGACAATGAGCAGTTCTTC.

This rearrangement joins TRBV7-2 to TRBJ2-7; D possibly corresponds to TRBD1 (6 bases). The CDR3 runs to 14 residues. With 4 bases removed from V and 1 base from J, the gap between germline ends came to 11 bases. Germline values: CDR1 SGHTA, CDR2 FQGNSA. CDR3 DNA: TGTGCCAGCAGCTCCGACAGGTGGTCCTACGAGCAGTACTTC. Translation gives CASSSDRWSYEQYF.

This chain links TRBV29-1 with TRBJ1-1, with D possibly matching TRBD1 (6 bases). V was trimmed by 4 bases and J by 0 bases, leaving 15 bases between them. Per the germline V gene, CDR1 is SQVTM and CDR2 is ANQGSEA. The CDR3 runs to 15 residues. The CDR3 here is CSVGPGTTMNTEAFF. The CDR3 DNA follows: TGCAGCGTTGGACCCGGGACAACCATGAACACTGAAGCTTTCTTT.

The chain is built from TRBV19 and TRBJ1-2; D might be TRBD1 (6 bases). The CDR3 runs 15 residues. CDR1 is LNHDA and CDR2 is SQIVND in the germline V gene (reference sequence). Deletions cut 5 bases from V and 3 bases from J, with 16 bases between. CDR3: CASSSSEAGDYGYTF. The CDR3 DNA reads TGTGCCAGTAGTTCCTCGGAAGCAGGGGACTATGGCTACACCTTC.

The chain joins TRBV9 to TRBJ2-1, with 9 bases that match TRBD2. The trim removed 2 bases at V and 9 bases at J, leaving 27 bases unmatched. Germline V CDR1 and CDR2: SGDLS, YYNGEE. The CDR3 covers 21 residues. CDR3 bases: TGTGCCAGCAGCGTTCCTAAGACAGCGTTGAACGGACTAGCGTTAGGGGGTGAGCAGTTCTTC. Translation: CASSVPKTALNGLALGGEQFF.

CDR3 loop: CASTLVENTEAFF. CDR3 bases: TGTGCCAGCACCCTAGTCGAAAACACTGAAGCTTTCTTT. This chain joins TRBV7-8 and TRBJ1-1; D uncertain. Trimming shortened V by 7 bases and J by 2 bases, and 11 bases separated the two germline ends. The CDR3 loop spans 13 amino acids. Germline values: CDR1 SGHVS, CDR2 FQNEAQ.

This clone was counted once. The gene calls are TRBV5-1 and TRBJ2-3, with 9 bases that match TRBD2. This CDR3 has 16 residues. V shed 0 bases and J 2 bases; nucleotides not matched to a gene: 4. Germline V gene data show CDR1 as SGHRS and CDR2 as YFSETQ. Written as DNA, the CDR3 is TGCGCCAGCAGCTTGGACCTAGCGGGGATCACAGATACGCAGTATTTT. Protein: CASSLDLAGITDTQYF.

In DNA form, the CDR3 reads TGTGCCAGCAGCGTAGTTGCAGGGGATAGCGAGCAGTACTTC. Protein: CASSVVAGDSEQYF. The chain couples TRBV9 to TRBJ2-7, with D possibly being TRBD1 (6 bases). The CDR3 covers 14 residues. Trimming shortened V by 0 bases and J by 6 bases, and 13 bases separated the two germline ends. Germline values: CDR1 SGDLS, CDR2 YYNGEE.

This chain joins TRBV7-9 and TRBJ1-1; tentative D call: TRBD1 (5 bases). CDR1 is SEHNR, CDR2 FQNEAQ, per germline (reference sequence). Deletions cut 8 bases from V and 1 base from J, with 8 bases between. This CDR3 is built from 12 residues. This CDR3 reads CASLQGNTEAFF. The CDR3 DNA is TGTGCCAGCCTTCAGGGGAACACTGAAGCTTTCTTT.

Comments on this clone: Distinct nucleotide sequences in the sample also encode this CDR3. This sequence joins TRBV9 and TRBJ2-7; 10 nucleotides agree with TRBD1. Germline CDR1 reads SGDLS; CDR2 reads YYNGEE. With 3 bases clipped from V and 2 bases from J, the junction kept 5 bases outside the gene matches. This CDR3 has 15 amino acids. This CDR3 is CASSAGQGGPYEQYF. CDR3 DNA: TGTGCCAGCAGCGCCGGACAGGGGGGCCCCTACGAGCAGTACTTC. The full variable domain, its missing parts supplied by reference TRBV9 and TRBJ2-7, is DSGVTQTPKHLITATGQRVTLRCSPRSGDLSVYWYQQSLDQGLQFLIQYYNGEERAKGNILERFSAQQFPDLHSELNLSSLELGDSALYFCASSAGQGGPYEQYFGPGTRLTVT.